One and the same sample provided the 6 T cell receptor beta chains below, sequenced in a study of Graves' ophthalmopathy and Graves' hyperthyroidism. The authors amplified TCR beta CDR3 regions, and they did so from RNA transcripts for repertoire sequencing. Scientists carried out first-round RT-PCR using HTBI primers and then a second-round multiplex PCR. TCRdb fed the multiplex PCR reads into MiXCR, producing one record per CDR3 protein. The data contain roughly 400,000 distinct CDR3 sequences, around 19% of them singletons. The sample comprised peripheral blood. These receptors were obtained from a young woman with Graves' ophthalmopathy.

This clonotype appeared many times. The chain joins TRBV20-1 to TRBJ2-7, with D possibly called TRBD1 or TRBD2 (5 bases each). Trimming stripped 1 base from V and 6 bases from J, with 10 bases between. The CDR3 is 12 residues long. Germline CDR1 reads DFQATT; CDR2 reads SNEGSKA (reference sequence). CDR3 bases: TGCAGTGCTAGAGGGTGGGACGTCGAGCAGTACTTC. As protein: CSARGWDVEQYF.

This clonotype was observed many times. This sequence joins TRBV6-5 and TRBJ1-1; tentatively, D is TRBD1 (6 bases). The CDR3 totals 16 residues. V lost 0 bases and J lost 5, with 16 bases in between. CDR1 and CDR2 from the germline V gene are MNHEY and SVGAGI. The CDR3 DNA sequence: TGTGCCAGCAGTTACTCCCCGGCGGGGGCGAAGACTGAAGCTTTCTTT. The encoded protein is CASSYSPAGAKTEAFF.

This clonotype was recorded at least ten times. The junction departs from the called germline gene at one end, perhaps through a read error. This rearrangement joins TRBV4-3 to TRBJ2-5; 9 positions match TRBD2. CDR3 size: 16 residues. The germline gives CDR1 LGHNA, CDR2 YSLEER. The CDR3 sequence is CASSQDPSGVQGTQYF. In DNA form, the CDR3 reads TGCGCCAGCAGCCAAGATCCTAGCGGGGTACAAGGGACCCAGTACTTC.

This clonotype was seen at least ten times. The CDR3 region has the DNA TGCAGTGCTAGATGGGCTGGCTCCACCGGGGAGCTGTTTTTT. This gives the protein CSARWAGSTGELFF. The rearrangement links TRBV20-1 to TRBJ2-2; D gene uncertain. The CDR3 is 14 amino acids. V was cut by 2 bases and J by 4 bases, with 11 bases left in between. Germline V gene data show CDR1 as DFQATT and CDR2 as SNEGSKA (reference sequence).

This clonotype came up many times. CDR3 DNA: TGTGCCAGCAGTTACGCCCCTTCGACTCGCGACTACTACTACGAGCAGTACTTC. This encodes CASSYAPSTRDYYYEQYF. The rearrangement uses TRBV6-2 or TRBV6-3 and TRBJ2-7, with D possibly matching TRBD2 (5 bases). The germline V gene encodes CDR1 MNHEY and CDR2 SVGEGT. There are 18 residues in the CDR3. Trimming took off 2 bases at V and 3 bases at J, with 23 bases between the two ends.

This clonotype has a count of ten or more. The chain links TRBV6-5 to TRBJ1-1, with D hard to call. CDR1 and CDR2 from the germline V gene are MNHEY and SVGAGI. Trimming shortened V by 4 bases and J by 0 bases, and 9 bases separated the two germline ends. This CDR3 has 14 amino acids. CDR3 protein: CASSFSYLNTEAFF. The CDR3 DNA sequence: TGTGCCAGCAGTTTTTCCTACTTGAACACTGAAGCTTTCTTT.